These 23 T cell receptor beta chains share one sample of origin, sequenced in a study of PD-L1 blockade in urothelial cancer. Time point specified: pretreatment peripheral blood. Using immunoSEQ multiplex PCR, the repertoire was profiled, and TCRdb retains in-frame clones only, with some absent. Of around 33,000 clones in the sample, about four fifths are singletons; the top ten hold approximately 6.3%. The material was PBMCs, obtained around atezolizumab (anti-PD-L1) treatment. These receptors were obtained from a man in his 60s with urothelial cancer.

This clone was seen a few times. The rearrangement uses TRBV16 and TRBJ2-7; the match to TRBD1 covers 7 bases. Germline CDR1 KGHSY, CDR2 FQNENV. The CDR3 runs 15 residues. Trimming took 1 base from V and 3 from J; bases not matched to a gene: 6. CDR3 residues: CASSQFYAGGYEQYF. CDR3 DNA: TGTGCCAGCAGCCAATTCTATGCAGGGGGCTACGAGCAGTACTTC.

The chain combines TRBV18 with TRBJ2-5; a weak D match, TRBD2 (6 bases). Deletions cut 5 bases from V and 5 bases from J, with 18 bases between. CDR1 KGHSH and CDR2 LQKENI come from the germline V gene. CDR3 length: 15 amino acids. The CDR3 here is CASSVGASEGETQYF. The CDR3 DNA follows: TGTGCCAGCTCAGTGGGAGCTAGCGAGGGGGAGACCCAGTACTTC. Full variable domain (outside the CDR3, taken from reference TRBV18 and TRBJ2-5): NAGVMQNPRHLVRRRGQEARLRCSPMKGHSHVYWYRQLPEEGLKFMVYLQKENIIDESGMPKERFSAEFPKEGPSILRIQQVVRGDSAAYFCASSVGASEGETQYFGPGTRLLVL.

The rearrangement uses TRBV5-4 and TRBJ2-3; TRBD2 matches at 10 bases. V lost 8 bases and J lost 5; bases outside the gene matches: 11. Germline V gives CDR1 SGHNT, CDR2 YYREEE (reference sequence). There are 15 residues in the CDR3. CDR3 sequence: CASGVAGGLGDTQYF. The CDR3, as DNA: TGTGCCAGTGGCGTAGCGGGGGGCCTGGGAGATACGCAGTATTTT.

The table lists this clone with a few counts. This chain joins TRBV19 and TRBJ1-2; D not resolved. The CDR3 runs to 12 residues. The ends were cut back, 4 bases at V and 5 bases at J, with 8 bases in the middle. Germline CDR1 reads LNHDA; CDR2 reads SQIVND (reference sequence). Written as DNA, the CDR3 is TGTGCCAGTAGTAGGGCCCGATATGGCTACACCTTC. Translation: CASSRARYGYTF.

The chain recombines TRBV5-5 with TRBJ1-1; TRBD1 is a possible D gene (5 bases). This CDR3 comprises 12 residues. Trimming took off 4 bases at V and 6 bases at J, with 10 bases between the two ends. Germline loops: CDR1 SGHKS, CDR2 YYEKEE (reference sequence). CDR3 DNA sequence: TGTGCCAGCAGCCGGGAGGGGTCTGAAGCTTTCTTT. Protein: CASSREGSEAFF.

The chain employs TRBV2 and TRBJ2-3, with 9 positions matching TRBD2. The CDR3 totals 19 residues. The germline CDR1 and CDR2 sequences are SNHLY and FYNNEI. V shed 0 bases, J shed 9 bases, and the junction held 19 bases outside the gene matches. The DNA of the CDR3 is TGTGCCAGCAGTGAAGCGCTTCTGTCTAGCGGGGAACGCGGGGGAACGCAGTATTTT. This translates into CASSEALLSSGERGGTQYF.

The CDR3 reads CASSLAVQGAWYEQYF. The DNA of the CDR3 is TGTGCCAGCAGCTTGGCCGTCCAGGGGGCTTGGTACGAGCAGTACTTC. This chain links TRBV5-5 with TRBJ2-7; 8 bases agree with TRBD1. In germline, CDR1 is SGHKS, CDR2 YYEKEE (reference sequence). The CDR3 runs 16 residues. V lost 0 bases to trimming and J lost 4 bases; unmatched junction nucleotides: 9.

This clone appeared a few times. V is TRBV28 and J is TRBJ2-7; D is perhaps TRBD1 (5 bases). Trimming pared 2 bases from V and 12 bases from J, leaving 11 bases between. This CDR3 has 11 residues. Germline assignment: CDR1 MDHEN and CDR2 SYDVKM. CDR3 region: CASSLGRVRYF. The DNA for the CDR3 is TGTGCCAGCAGTTTAGGCAGGGTTCGGTACTTC.

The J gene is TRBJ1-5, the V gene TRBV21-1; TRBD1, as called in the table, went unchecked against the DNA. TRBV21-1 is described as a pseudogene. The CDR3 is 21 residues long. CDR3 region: CASSKVCRDRFSSGGNQPQHF. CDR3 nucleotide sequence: TGTGCCAGCAGCAAAGTTTGCCGGGACAGGTTTTCAAGCGGAGGCAATCAGCCCCAGCATTTT.

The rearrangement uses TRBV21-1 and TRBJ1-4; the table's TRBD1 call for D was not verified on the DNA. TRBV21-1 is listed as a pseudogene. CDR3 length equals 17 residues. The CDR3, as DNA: TGTGCCAGCAGCCCCCCCGGCTGGGGCTCATCTAATGAAAAACTGTTTTTT. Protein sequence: CASSPPGWGSSNEKLFF.

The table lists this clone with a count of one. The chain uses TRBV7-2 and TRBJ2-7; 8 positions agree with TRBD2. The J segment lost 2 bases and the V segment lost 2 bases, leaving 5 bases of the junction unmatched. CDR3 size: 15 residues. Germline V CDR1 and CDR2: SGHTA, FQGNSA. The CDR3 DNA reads TGTGCCAGCAGCTTAAGCGGGGGCGAAACCTACGAGCAGTACTTC. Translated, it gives CASSLSGGETYEQYF.

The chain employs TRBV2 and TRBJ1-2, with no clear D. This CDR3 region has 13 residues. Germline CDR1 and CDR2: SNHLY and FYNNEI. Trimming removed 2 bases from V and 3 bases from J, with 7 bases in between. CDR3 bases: TGTGCCAGCAGTGAATCCGGAGACTATGGCTACACCTTC. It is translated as CASSESGDYGYTF.

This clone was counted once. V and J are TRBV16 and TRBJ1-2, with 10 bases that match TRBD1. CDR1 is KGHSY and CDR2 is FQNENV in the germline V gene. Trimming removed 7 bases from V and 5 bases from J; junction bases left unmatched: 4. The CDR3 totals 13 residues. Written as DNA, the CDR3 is TGTGCCAGCACCACGGGACAGGGGTATGGCTACACCTTC. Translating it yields CASTTGQGYGYTF.

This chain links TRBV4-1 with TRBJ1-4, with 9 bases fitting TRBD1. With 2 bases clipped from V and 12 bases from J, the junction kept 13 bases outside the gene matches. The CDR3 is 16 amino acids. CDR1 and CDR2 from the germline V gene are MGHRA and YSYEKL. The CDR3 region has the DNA TGCGCCAGCAGCCAACTAAGACCGGGACAGGGAACGGAACTGTTTTTT. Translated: CASSQLRPGQGTELFF.

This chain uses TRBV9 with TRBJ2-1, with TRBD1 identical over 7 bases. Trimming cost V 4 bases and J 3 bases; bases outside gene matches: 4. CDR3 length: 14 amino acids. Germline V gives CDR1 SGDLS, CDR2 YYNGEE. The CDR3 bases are TGTGCCAGCAGCCCAAGGACAGGCTACAATGAGCAGTTCTTC. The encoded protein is CASSPRTGYNEQFF.

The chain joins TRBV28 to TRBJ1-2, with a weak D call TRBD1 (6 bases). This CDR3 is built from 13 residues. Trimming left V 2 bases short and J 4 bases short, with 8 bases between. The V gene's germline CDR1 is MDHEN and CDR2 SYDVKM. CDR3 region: CASSLGQIYGYTF. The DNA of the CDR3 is TGTGCCAGCAGTTTAGGACAGATCTATGGCTACACCTTC.

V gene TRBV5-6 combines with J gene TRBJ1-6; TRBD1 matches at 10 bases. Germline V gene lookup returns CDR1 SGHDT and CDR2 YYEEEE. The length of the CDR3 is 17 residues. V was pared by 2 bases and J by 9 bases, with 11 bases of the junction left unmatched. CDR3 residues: CASSFSSGQGGSSPLHF. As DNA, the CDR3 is TGTGCCAGCAGCTTTAGTTCTGGACAGGGGGGGAGTTCACCCCTCCACTTT.

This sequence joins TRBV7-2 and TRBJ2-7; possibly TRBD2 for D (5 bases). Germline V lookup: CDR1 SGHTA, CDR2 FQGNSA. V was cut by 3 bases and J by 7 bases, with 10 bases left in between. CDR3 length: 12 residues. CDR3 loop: CASSLGSGEQYF. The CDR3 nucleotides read TGTGCCAGCAGCTTGGGTTCGGGGGAGCAGTACTTC. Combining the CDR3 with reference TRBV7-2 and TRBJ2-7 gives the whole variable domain GAGVSQSPSNKVTEKGKDVELRCDPISGHTALYWYRQSLGQGLEFLIYFQGNSAPDKSGLPSDRFSAERTGGSVSTLTIQRTQQEDSAVYLCASSLGSGEQYFGPGTRLTVT.

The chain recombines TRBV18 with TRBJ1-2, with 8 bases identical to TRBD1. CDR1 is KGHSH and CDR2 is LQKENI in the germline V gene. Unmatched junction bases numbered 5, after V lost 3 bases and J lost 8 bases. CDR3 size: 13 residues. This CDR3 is CASSPGTGYGYTF. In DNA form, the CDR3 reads TGTGCCAGCTCACCCGGGACAGGATACGGCTACACCTTC.

The DNA for the CDR3 is TGTGCCAGCAGCTTGGGGGGGGGAGCGGGGTCGTACGAGCAGTACTTC. Translated: CASSLGGGAGSYEQYF. The V gene is TRBV5-4, the J gene TRBJ2-7, with TRBD2 identical over 7 bases. This CDR3 has 16 amino acids. From germline, CDR1 is SGHNT and CDR2 YYREEE (reference sequence). J lost 4 bases, V lost 0 bases, and 10 bases had no gene match.

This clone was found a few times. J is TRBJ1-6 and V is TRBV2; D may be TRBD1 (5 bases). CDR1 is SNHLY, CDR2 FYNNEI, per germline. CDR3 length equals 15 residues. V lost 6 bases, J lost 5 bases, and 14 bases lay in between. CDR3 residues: CASRTDGGDNSPLHF. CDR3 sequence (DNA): TGTGCCAGCAGGACTGACGGGGGAGATAATTCACCCCTCCACTTT.

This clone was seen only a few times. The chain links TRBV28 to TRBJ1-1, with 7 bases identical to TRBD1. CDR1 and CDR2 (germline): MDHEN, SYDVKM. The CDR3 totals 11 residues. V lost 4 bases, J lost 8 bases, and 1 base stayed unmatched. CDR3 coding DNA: TGTGCCAGCAGTTCACAGGGGGAAGCTTTCTTT. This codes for CASSSQGEAFF.

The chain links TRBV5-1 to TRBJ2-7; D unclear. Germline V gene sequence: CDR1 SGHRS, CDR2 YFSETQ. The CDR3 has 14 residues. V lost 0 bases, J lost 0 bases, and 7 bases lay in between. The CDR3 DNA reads TGCGCCAGCAGCTTGGCCTACGGCTCCTACGAGCAGTACTTC. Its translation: CASSLAYGSYEQYF.